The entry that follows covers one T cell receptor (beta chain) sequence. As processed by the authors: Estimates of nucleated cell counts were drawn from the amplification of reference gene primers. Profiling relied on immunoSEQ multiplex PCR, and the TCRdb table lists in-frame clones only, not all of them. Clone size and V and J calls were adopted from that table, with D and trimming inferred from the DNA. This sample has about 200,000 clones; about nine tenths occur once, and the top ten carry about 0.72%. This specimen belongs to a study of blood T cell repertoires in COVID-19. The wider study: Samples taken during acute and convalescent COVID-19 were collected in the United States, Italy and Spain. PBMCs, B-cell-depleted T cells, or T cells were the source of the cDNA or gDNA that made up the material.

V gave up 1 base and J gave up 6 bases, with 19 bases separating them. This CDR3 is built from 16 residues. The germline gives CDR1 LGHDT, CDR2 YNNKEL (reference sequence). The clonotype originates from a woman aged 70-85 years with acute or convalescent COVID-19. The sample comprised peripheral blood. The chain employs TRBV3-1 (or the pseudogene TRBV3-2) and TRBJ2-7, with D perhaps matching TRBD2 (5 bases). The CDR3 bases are TGTGCCAGCAGCCAAGTACAAGGAGGCGTTCGTTCCGAGCAGTACTTC. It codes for CASSQVQGGVRSEQYF.